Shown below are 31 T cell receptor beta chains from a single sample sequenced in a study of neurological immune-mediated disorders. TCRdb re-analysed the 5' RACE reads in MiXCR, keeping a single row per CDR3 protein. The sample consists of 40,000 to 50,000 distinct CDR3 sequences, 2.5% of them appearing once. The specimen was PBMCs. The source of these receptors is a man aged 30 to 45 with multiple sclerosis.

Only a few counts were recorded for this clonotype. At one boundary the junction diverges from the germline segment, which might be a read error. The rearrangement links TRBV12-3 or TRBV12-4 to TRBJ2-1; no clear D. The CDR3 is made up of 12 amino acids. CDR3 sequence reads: CDSSTLENEQFF. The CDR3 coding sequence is TGTGACAGCAGCACCCTGGAAAATGAGCAGTTCTTC.

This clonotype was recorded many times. The DNA for the CDR3 is TGTGCCAGCAGGAGGACTGACGGGTCGGCAGATACGCAGTATTTT. It is translated as CASRRTDGSADTQYF. This chain links TRBV6-1 with TRBJ2-3; D perhaps matches TRBD2 (5 bases). Trimming cost V 6 bases and J 4 bases, with 17 bases left between them. Germline V lookup: CDR1 MNHNS, CDR2 SASEGT. This CDR3 contains 15 residues.

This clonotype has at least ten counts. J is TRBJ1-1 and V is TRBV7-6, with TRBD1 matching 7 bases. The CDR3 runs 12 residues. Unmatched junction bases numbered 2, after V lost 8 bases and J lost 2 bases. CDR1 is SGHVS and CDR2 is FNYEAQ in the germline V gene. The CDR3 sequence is CASRDSNTEAFF. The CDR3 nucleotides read TGTGCCAGCCGGGACAGCAACACTGAAGCTTTCTTT.

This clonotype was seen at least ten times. CDR3 DNA sequence: TGCGCCAGCGCCGATTTGTCTCGGAATGAGCAGTTCTTC. It specifies CASADLSRNEQFF. The rearrangement links TRBV5-1 to TRBJ2-1, with D unresolved. Germline V CDR1 and CDR2: SGHRS, YFSETQ. Trimming shortened V by 7 bases and J by 7 bases, and 15 bases separated the two germline ends. CDR3 length: 13 amino acids.

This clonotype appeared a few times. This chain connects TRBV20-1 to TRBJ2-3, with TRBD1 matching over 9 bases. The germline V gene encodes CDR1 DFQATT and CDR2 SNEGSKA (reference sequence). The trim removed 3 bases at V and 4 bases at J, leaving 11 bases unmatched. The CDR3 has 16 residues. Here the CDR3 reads CSASKMGTGWADTQYF. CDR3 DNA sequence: TGCAGTGCTAGTAAAATGGGGACAGGGTGGGCAGATACGCAGTATTTT.

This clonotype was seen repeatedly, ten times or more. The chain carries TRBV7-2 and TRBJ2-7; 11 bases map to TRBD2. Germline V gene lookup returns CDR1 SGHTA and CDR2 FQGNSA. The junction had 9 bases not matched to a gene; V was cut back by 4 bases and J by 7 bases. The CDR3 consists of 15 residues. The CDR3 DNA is TGTGCCAGCAGCTCCTTAGCGGGGGGGCCGTCAGAGCAGTACTTC. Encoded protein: CASSSLAGGPSEQYF.

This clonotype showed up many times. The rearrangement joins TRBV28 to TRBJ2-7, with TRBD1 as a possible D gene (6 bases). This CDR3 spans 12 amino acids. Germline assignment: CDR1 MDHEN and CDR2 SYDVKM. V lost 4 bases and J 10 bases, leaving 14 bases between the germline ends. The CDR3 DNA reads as TGTGCCAGCAGTTGGGCCCGACAGGCTCAGTACTTC. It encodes CASSWARQAQYF.

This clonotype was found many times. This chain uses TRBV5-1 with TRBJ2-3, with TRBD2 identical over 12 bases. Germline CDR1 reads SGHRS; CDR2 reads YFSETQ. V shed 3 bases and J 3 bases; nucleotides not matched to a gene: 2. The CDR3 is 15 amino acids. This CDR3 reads CASSSSGGATDTQYF. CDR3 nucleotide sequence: TGCGCCAGCAGCTCTAGCGGGGGGGCAACAGATACGCAGTATTTT.

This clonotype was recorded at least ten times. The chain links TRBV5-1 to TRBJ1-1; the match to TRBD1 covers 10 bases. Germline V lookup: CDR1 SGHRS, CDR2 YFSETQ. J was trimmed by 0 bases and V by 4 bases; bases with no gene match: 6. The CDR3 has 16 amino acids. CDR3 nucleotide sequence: TGCGCCAGCAGCAGGGACAGGGGTGGGGTGAACACTGAAGCTTTCTTT. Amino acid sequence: CASSRDRGGVNTEAFF.

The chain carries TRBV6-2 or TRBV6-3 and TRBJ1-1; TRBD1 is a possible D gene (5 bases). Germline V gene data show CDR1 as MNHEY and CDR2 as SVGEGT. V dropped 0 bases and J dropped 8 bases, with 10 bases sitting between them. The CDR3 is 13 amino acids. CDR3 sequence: CASSYSRRGEAFF. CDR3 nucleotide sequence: TGTGCCAGCAGTTACTCGAGAAGGGGCGAAGCTTTCTTT.

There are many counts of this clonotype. The CDR3 bases are TGTGCCAGCAAGTCCGGTAACTATGGCTACACCTTC. It codes for CASKSGNYGYTF. J is TRBJ1-2 and V is TRBV6-2 or TRBV6-3; no reliable D call. Germline-derived CDR1 and CDR2 are MNHEY and SVGEGT. The CDR3 is 12 residues long. V lost 7 bases and J 1 base, leaving 7 bases between the germline ends.

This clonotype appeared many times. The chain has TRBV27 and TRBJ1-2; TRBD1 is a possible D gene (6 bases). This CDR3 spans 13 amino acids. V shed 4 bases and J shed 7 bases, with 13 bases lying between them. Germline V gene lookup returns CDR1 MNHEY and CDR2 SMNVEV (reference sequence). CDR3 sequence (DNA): TGTGCCAGCAGTTCCGGGGGGCCGCTTGGCTACACCTTC. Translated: CASSSGGPLGYTF.

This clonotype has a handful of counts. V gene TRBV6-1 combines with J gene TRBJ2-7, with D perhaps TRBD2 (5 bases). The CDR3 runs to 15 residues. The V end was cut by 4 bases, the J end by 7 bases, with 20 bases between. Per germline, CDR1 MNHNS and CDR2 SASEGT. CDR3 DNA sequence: TGTGCCAGCAGTGCTAGCCTTGGGAGCGCCAAAGAGCAGTACTTC. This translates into CASSASLGSAKEQYF.

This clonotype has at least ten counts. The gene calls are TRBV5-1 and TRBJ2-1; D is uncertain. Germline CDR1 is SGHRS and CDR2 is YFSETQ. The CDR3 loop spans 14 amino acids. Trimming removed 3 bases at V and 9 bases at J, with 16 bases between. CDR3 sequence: CASSSAPGWGEQFF. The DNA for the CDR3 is TGCGCCAGCAGCTCCGCCCCAGGTTGGGGTGAGCAGTTCTTC.

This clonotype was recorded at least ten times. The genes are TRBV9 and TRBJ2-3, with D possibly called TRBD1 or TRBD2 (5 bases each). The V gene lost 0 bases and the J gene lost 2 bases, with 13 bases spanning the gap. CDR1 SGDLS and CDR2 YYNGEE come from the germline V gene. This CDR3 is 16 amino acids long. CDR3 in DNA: TGTGCCAGCAGCGTAGACAATGGGGGTACCACAGATACGCAGTATTTT. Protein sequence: CASSVDNGGTTDTQYF.

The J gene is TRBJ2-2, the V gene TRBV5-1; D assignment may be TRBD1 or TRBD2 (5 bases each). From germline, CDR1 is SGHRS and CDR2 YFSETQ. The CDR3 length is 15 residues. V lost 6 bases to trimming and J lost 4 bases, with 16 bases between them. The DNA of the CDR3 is TGCGCCAGCACACCACTTAGGGACGGCACCGGGGAGCTGTTTTTT. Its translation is CASTPLRDGTGELFF.

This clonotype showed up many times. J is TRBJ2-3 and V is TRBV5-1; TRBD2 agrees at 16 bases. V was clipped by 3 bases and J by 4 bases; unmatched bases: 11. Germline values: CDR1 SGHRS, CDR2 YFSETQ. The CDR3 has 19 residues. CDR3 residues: CASSWGLAGGPGSSDTQYF. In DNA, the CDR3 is TGCGCCAGCAGCTGGGGACTAGCGGGAGGGCCTGGGTCCTCAGATACGCAGTATTTT.

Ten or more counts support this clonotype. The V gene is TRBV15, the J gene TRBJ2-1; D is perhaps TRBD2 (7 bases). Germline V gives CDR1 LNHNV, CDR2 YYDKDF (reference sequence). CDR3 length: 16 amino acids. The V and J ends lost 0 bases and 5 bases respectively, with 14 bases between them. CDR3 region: CATSREMGGLNNEQFF. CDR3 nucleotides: TGTGCCACCAGCAGAGAAATGGGGGGGCTAAACAATGAGCAGTTCTTC.

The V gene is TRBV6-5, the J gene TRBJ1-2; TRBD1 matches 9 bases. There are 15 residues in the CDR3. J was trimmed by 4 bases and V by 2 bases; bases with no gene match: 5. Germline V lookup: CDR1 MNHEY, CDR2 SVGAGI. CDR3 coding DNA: TGTGCCAGCAGTTACCGAGGACAGGGGACCTATGGCTACACCTTC. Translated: CASSYRGQGTYGYTF.

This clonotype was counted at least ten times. CDR3 DNA sequence: TGTGCTAGTGGTTCGAGCGGGAGGTCCTACAATGAGCAGTTCTTC. It translates to CASGSSGRSYNEQFF. This chain uses TRBV12-5 with TRBJ2-1; the match to TRBD2 covers 9 bases. J gave up 1 base and V 4 bases, and 2 bases lay outside the gene matches. The germline CDR1 and CDR2 sequences are LGHNT and FRNRAP. The CDR3 is made up of 15 amino acids.

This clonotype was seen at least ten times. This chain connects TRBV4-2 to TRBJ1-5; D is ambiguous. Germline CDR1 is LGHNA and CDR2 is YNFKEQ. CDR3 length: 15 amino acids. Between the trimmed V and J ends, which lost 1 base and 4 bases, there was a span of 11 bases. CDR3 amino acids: CASSQVRAANQPQHF. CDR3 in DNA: TGTGCCAGCAGCCAAGTTAGGGCGGCAAATCAGCCCCAGCATTTT.

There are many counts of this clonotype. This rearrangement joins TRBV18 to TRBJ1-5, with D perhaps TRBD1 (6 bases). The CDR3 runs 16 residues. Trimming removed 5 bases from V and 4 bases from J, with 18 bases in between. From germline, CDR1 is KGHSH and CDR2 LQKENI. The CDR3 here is CASSGQPQTQNQPQHF. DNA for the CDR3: TGTGCCAGCTCAGGACAGCCTCAAACTCAAAATCAGCCCCAGCATTTT. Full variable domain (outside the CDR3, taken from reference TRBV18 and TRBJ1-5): NAGVMQNPRHLVRRRGQEARLRCSPMKGHSHVYWYRQLPEEGLKFMVYLQKENIIDESGMPKERFSAEFPKEGPSILRIQQVVRGDSAAYFCASSGQPQTQNQPQHFGDGTRLSIL.

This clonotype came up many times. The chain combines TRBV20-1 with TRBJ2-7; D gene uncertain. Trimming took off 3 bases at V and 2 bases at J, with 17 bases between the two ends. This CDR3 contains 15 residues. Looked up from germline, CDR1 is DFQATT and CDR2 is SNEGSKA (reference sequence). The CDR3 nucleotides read TGCAGTGCTAGCAGGCTAGTCCTTTCCCCCTACGAGCAGTACTTC. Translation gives CSASRLVLSPYEQYF.

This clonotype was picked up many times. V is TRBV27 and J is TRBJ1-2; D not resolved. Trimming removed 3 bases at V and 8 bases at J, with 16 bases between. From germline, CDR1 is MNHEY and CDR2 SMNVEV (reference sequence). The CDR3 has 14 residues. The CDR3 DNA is TGTGCCAGCAGTTTTCATGGTATCAAAGGGGGCTACACCTTC. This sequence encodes CASSFHGIKGGYTF.

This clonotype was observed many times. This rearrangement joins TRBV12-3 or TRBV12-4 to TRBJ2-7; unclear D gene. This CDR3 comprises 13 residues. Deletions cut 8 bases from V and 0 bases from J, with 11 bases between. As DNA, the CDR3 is TGTGCCAGCCGGACGTCGAGCTCCTACGAGCAGTACTTC. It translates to CASRTSSSYEQYF.

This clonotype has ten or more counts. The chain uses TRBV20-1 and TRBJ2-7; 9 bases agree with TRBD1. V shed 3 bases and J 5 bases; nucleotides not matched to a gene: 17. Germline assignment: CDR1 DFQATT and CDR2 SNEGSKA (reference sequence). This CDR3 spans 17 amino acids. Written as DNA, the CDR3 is TGCAGTGCTAGTACCGGGACAGGGACTTTTTTTTCCCACGAGCAGTACTTC. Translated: CSASTGTGTFFSHEQYF.

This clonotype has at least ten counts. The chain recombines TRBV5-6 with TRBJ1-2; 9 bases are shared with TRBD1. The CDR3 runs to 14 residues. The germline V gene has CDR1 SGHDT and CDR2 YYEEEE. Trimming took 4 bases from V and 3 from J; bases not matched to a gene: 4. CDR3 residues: CASSPDRGYYGYTF. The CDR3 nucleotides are TGTGCCAGCAGCCCGGACAGGGGTTACTATGGCTACACCTTC.

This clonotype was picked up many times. CDR3 loop: CASSLWAGTEAFF. The DNA for the CDR3 is TGCGCCAGCAGCTTGTGGGCGGGAACTGAAGCTTTCTTT. The chain links TRBV5-1 to TRBJ1-1; D gene unclear. The V gene's germline CDR1 is SGHRS and CDR2 YFSETQ. CDR3 size: 13 residues. Trimming left V 1 base short and J 5 bases short, with 9 bases between. Full variable domain (remainder filled in from reference TRBV5-1 and TRBJ1-1): KAGVTQTPRYLIKTRGQQVTLSCSPISGHRSVSWYQQTPGQGLQFLFEYFSETQRNKGNFPGRFSGRQFSNSRSEMNVSTLELGDSALYLCASSLWAGTEAFFGQGTRLTVV.

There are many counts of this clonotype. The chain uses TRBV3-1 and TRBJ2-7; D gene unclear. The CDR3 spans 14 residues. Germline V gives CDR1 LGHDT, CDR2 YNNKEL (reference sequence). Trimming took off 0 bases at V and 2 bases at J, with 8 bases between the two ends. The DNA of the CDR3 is TGTGCCAGCAGCCAAGAGGAAGAGCCCTACGAGCAGTACTTC. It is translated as CASSQEEEPYEQYF.

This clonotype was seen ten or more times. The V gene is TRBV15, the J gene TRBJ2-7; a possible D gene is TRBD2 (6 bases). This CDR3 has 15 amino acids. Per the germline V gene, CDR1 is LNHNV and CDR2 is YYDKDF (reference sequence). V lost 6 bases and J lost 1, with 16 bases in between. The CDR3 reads CATRDLAGNSYEQYF. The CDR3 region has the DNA TGTGCCACCAGGGACCTCGCGGGAAATTCCTACGAGCAGTACTTC.

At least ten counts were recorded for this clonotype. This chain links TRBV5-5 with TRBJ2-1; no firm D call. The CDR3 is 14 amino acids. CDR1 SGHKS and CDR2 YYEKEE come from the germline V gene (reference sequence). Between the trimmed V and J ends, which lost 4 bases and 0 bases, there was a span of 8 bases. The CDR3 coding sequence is TGTGCCAGCAGCGATATTAGCTCCTACAATGAGCAGTTCTTC. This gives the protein CASSDISSYNEQFF.